One sample yielded the 8 T cell receptor beta chains listed below, sequenced in a study of blood T cell repertoires in COVID-19. The assay was immunoSEQ multiplex PCR, and TCRdb's table has in-frame clones only and misses some. The table includes some 150,000 clones, around nine tenths detected once. The source material was peripheral blood. Receptor source: a woman aged 45 to 65 with active or convalescent COVID-19.

The chain recombines TRBV7-3 with TRBJ2-1; 9 positions match TRBD1. CDR3 size: 15 residues. Trimming took 2 bases from V and 5 from J; bases not matched to a gene: 4. Germline V gene sequence: CDR1 SGHTA, CDR2 FQGTGA. The CDR3 here is CASSLPGQGNNEQFF. The CDR3 DNA sequence: TGTGCCAGCAGCTTACCGGGACAGGGCAACAATGAGCAGTTCTTC.

V usage is TRBV28 and J usage is TRBJ1-2; D not resolved. The germline V gene has CDR1 MDHEN and CDR2 SYDVKM. The CDR3 has 14 amino acids. V was pared by 6 bases and J by 4 bases, with 15 bases between. Here the CDR3 DNA reads TGTGCCAGCAGCCTCCGTGGCACAAGCTATGGCTACACCTTC. Amino acid sequence: CASSLRGTSYGYTF.

The chain combines TRBV28 with TRBJ1-1; maybe TRBD1 (5 bases). CDR1 MDHEN and CDR2 SYDVKM come from the germline V gene. With 2 bases removed from V and 3 bases from J, the gap between germline ends came to 13 bases. The CDR3 totals 15 residues. CDR3 sequence reads: CASSLARGGYTEAFF. CDR3 nucleotides: TGTGCCAGCAGTTTAGCCCGCGGGGGGTACACTGAAGCTTTCTTT.

V and J are TRBV27 and TRBJ1-2, with D maybe TRBD1 (5 bases). With 7 bases removed from V and 4 bases from J, the gap between germline ends came to 16 bases. Germline values: CDR1 MNHEY, CDR2 SMNVEV (reference sequence). The CDR3 covers 14 residues. In nucleotides, the CDR3 is TGTGCCAGCAAACCCACGGGGGGGGGCTATGGCTACACCTTC. Amino acid sequence: CASKPTGGGYGYTF.

V is TRBV7-9 and J is TRBJ2-5, with 9 bases matching TRBD1. Trimming took 5 bases from V and 4 from J; bases not matched to a gene: 8. CDR1 SEHNR and CDR2 FQNEAQ come from the germline V gene (reference sequence). The CDR3 runs 15 residues. The CDR3 DNA reads as TGTGCCAGCAGCCGTCGGACAGGGGAATTAGAGACCCAGTACTTC. This gives the protein CASSRRTGELETQYF.

J is TRBJ2-1 and V is TRBV24-1, with TRBD2 matching over 7 bases. This CDR3 region has 16 residues. With 2 bases clipped from V and 1 base from J, the junction kept 4 bases outside the gene matches. CDR1 KGHDR and CDR2 SFDVKD come from the germline V gene. In DNA form, the CDR3 reads TGTGCCACCAGTGATTGGGGCGGGAGTTCCTACAATGAGCAGTTCTTC. Residues: CATSDWGGSSYNEQFF.

The chain carries TRBV12-3 or TRBV12-4 and TRBJ1-5; weak D call: TRBD1 (5 bases). The CDR3 extends over 13 amino acids. Trimming stripped 6 bases from V and 2 bases from J, with 8 bases between. The CDR3 here is CASRRGGNQPQHF. CDR3 nucleotides: TGTGCCAGCAGGCGGGGCGGCAATCAGCCCCAGCATTTT.

The chain combines TRBV5-5 with TRBJ1-5; D is uncertain. CDR3 length: 17 residues. V was trimmed by 2 bases and J by 0 bases, leaving 15 bases between them. Germline CDR1 SGHKS, CDR2 YYEKEE (reference sequence). For the CDR3, the DNA is TGTGCCAGCAGCTTTAACGGTCCGGGTAATAGCAATCAGCCCCAGCATTTT. This encodes CASSFNGPGNSNQPQHF.